This TCR beta chain was observed in a study of T cell repertoires in cytomegalovirus infection. Study as a whole: HLA-B-restricted CMV epitopes that are well studied were used alongside recently identified HLA-C-restricted ones.

TCRdb processed the reads anew with MiXCR; each CDR3 protein has one entry. This table has some 500,000 distinct CDR3 sequences, about 40% appearing once. Details on this clonotype: Antigen: not known.

CDR1 and CDR2 from the germline V gene are SEHNR and FQNEAQ (reference sequence). The CDR3 runs to 15 residues. The V gene end was trimmed by 5 bases and the J gene end by 0 bases; junction bases not matched to a gene: 5. This chain joins TRBV7-9 and TRBJ1-1; 8 bases match TRBD1. The input for sequencing was cultured PBMCs, taken from culture after CMV antigen stimulation. The origin of this receptor is a human donor in good health (CMV status not recorded). Some clones in this sample may be carry-over from other donors' samples. CDR3: CASSVGQGMNTEAFF. The DNA of the CDR3 is TGTGCCAGCAGCGTCGGACAGGGAATGAACACTGAAGCTTTCTTT.